This TCR beta chain was found in a study of blood T cell repertoires in COVID-19. Repertoires were generated with immunoSEQ multiplex PCR, while TCRdb's copy carries only in-frame clones and drops some. The sample has about 280,000 clones, around 90% seen once. This clone was seen more than once but under ten times. V lost 5 bases and J 2 bases, leaving 11 bases between the germline ends. Germline CDR1 SGHRS, CDR2 YFSETQ. The CDR3 runs 15 residues. Sequencing input: PBMCs or T cells enriched from blood (not recorded which). The source is a woman between 55 and 75 years old in a cohort exposed to, infected with or recovered from COVID-19 (not recorded which). The gene calls are TRBV5-1 and TRBJ2-6; tentatively, D is TRBD2 (5 bases). The CDR3 DNA reads as TGCGCCAGCAGAGAGGGATTCGCTGGGGCCAACGTCCTGACTTTC. Translated: CASREGFAGANVLTF.